Below are 12 T cell receptor beta chains sequenced from a single sample in a study of T cell responses to AZD1222 COVID-19 vaccine. TCRdb's table, derived via immunoSEQ multiplex PCR, lists solely in-frame clones and lacks some. The sample holds fewer than 150,000 clones; roughly 87% are singletons and the top ten take just under 10%. This sample comprised peripheral blood, obtained on day 0 of AZD1222 vaccination. The receptors were sampled from an adult in good health.

V gene TRBV13 combines with J gene TRBJ2-1; 7 nucleotides line up with TRBD1. With V trimmed by 5 bases and J by 4 bases, 14 bases remained unmatched. The CDR3 runs to 17 residues. Looked up from germline, CDR1 is PRHDT and CDR2 is FYEKMQ (reference sequence). CDR3 protein: CASSGGEWDRPYNEQFF. In DNA form, the CDR3 reads TGTGCCAGCAGCGGGGGTGAGTGGGACAGACCTTACAATGAGCAGTTCTTC.

This rearrangement joins TRBV7-9 to TRBJ1-2; 8 bases fit TRBD1. The junction had 5 bases not matched to a gene; V was cut back by 1 base and J by 1 base. The CDR3 totals 16 residues. Germline loops: CDR1 SEHNR, CDR2 FQNEAQ (reference sequence). The CDR3 nucleotides are TGTGCCAGCAGCTTAGGGGCGGGACAGGATAACTATGGCTACACCTTC. Its protein product is CASSLGAGQDNYGYTF.

V and J are TRBV6-5 and TRBJ2-7, with 10 positions matching TRBD1. The CDR3 has 14 amino acids. Trimming took 5 bases from V and 1 from J; bases not matched to a gene: 2. Germline V CDR1 and CDR2: MNHEY, SVGAGI. The CDR3 loop reads CASSRTGGSYEQYF. For the CDR3, the DNA is TGTGCCAGCAGTAGGACAGGGGGGTCCTACGAGCAGTACTTC.

This clone was found a few times. The chain joins TRBV6-5 to TRBJ2-1, with TRBD2 matching 11 bases. The V segment lost 0 bases and the J segment 7 bases; nucleotides outside the gene matches: 5. The CDR3 loop spans 16 amino acids. From germline, CDR1 is MNHEY and CDR2 SVGAGI. The CDR3 sequence is CASSYSELAGVNEQFF. The CDR3 DNA is TGTGCCAGCAGTTACTCGGAACTAGCGGGGGTGAATGAGCAGTTCTTC.

The CDR3: CASSYNRAGTGEAFF. CDR3 sequence (DNA): TGTGCCAGCAGTTATAATCGAGCGGGCACGGGTGAAGCTTTCTTT. V and J are TRBV6-5 and TRBJ1-1; no firm D call. The V gene's germline CDR1 is MNHEY and CDR2 SVGAGI. The CDR3 has 15 amino acids. Deletions cut 3 bases from V and 7 bases from J, with 18 bases between.

The rearrangement links TRBV10-1 to TRBJ2-7, with no clear D. The CDR3 is 15 amino acids. Germline V lookup: CDR1 WNHNN, CDR2 SYGVQD (reference sequence). V was trimmed by 3 bases and J by 2 bases, leaving 14 bases between them. DNA for the CDR3: TGCGCCAGCAGTGAAAGGCCAGGATCCACCTACGAGCAGTACTTC. Encoded protein: CASSERPGSTYEQYF.

This sequence joins TRBV7-2 and TRBJ2-7, with D possibly being TRBD1 or TRBD2 (5 bases each). V gave up 2 bases and J gave up 4 bases, with 21 bases separating them. Germline CDR1 and CDR2: SGHTA and FQGNSA. This CDR3 is built from 17 residues. The CDR3 sequence: CASSLWGRDADLYEQYF. CDR3 nucleotides: TGTGCCAGCAGCTTATGGGGTAGGGACGCCGACCTATACGAGCAGTACTTC.

The chain couples TRBV6-6 to TRBJ2-7, with 9 bases that match TRBD1. CDR3 length: 16 residues. Germline V gene data show CDR1 as MNHNY and CDR2 as SVGAGI (reference sequence). J lost 1 base, V lost 7 bases, and 11 bases had no gene match. CDR3 bases: TGTGCCAGCATTACAACGGCGACAGGGGGGTCCTACGAGCAGTACTTC. Protein: CASITTATGGSYEQYF.

This clone came up a few times. This chain links TRBV4-1 with TRBJ2-7; tentative D call: TRBD1 (5 bases). In germline, CDR1 is MGHRA, CDR2 YSYEKL. The CDR3 spans 13 residues. V dropped 3 bases and J dropped 0 bases, with 6 bases sitting between them. CDR3 bases: TGCGCCAGCAGCCAGACAGCCTCCTACGAGCAGTACTTC. Protein product: CASSQTASYEQYF.

V usage is TRBV9 and J usage is TRBJ2-3; tentative D call: TRBD2 (5 bases). Trimming took off 4 bases at V and 8 bases at J, with 17 bases between the two ends. Germline CDR1 is SGDLS and CDR2 is YYNGEE. CDR3 length: 14 residues. Here the CDR3 DNA reads TGTGCCAGCAGCTCCGGGGTGGGTGGTGCTACGCAGTATTTT. Protein product: CASSSGVGGATQYF.

The chain couples TRBV5-8 to TRBJ2-7, with unresolved D. CDR3 length: 15 amino acids. CDR1 and CDR2 from the germline V gene are SGHTS and YDEGEE. V was trimmed by 2 bases and J by 3 bases, leaving 15 bases between them. CDR3 in DNA: TGTGCCAGCAGCTTAGTTGCCGGAAACAACTACGAGCAGTACTTC. As protein: CASSLVAGNNYEQYF.

The chain carries TRBV27 and TRBJ2-5; perhaps TRBD1 as D (6 bases). The CDR3 has 15 amino acids. Trimming shortened V by 8 bases and J by 0 bases, and 16 bases separated the two germline ends. Germline assignment: CDR1 MNHEY and CDR2 SMNVEV (reference sequence). The DNA for the CDR3 is TGTGCCAGCTTTGTTGGGGGCCGGTACCAAGAGACCCAGTACTTC. This gives the protein CASFVGGRYQETQYF.